The 13 T cell receptor beta chains below all came from one sample that was sequenced in a study of beta chain features in type 1 diabetes. Investigators reverse transcribed all isolated RNA, so they sequenced expressed TCRB transcripts. TCRdb's table, derived via immunoSEQ multiplex PCR, lists solely in-frame clones and lacks some. The sample yields 30,000 or so clones, roughly two thirds seen once. The antigens these receptors bind are not known. Study-wide findings and caveats: A moderate, significant TCRB CDR3 shortening appeared in type 1 diabetes across four CD4+ subsets.

The sequencing input was Tregs from blood. The receptors were sampled from a woman between 25 and 40 years old with type 1 diabetes.

The chain combines TRBV2 with TRBJ2-3; D is ambiguous. Germline V lookup: CDR1 SNHLY, CDR2 FYNNEI. The V and J ends lost 4 bases and 1 base respectively, with 12 bases between them. This CDR3 region has 15 residues. The CDR3: CASSAGYARTDTQYF. The CDR3 DNA reads as TGTGCCAGCAGTGCAGGATATGCACGCACAGATACGCAGTATTTT.

The rearrangement uses TRBV7-2 and TRBJ1-6; D is unresolved. Germline CDR1 is SGHTA and CDR2 is FQGNSA. V dropped 5 bases and J dropped 8 bases, with 10 bases sitting between them. The CDR3 covers 13 residues. CDR3 residues: CASSPPHDSPLHF. The CDR3 region has the DNA TGTGCCAGCAGCCCCCCCCATGATTCACCCCTCCACTTT.

The V and J genes are TRBV19 and TRBJ2-5, with 8 bases that match TRBD1. This CDR3 has 14 residues. From germline, CDR1 is LNHDA and CDR2 SQIVND (reference sequence). The V gene end was trimmed by 5 bases and the J gene end by 5 bases; junction bases not matched to a gene: 7. CDR3 region: CASSLAGGRETQYF. The CDR3 nucleotides are TGTGCCAGTAGTCTCGCAGGGGGCCGGGAGACCCAGTACTTC.

The chain recombines TRBV7-9 with TRBJ2-2; D is uncertain. This CDR3 is 14 amino acids long. Trimming cost V 1 base and J 5 bases, with 8 bases left between them. Germline V lookup: CDR1 SEHNR, CDR2 FQNEAQ (reference sequence). CDR3 sequence reads: CASSLVASTGELFF. The DNA of the CDR3 is TGTGCCAGCAGCTTAGTGGCATCGACCGGGGAGCTGTTTTTT.

The rearrangement links TRBV7-2 to TRBJ1-5; unclear D gene. Germline V lookup: CDR1 SGHTA, CDR2 FQGNSA. CDR3 size: 13 residues. V was shortened by 2 bases and J by 6 bases, with 8 bases between the two germline ends. The CDR3: CASSLLRSQPQHF. The CDR3 DNA follows: TGTGCCAGCAGCTTACTAAGATCTCAGCCCCAGCATTTT.

J is TRBJ2-7 and V is TRBV9; 11 bases line up with TRBD2. The CDR3 totals 16 residues. V shed 4 bases and J 4 bases; nucleotides not matched to a gene: 10. The germline V gene encodes CDR1 SGDLS and CDR2 YYNGEE. The CDR3: CASSPGTSGARYEQYF. Here the CDR3 DNA reads TGTGCCAGCAGCCCGGGGACTAGCGGAGCTAGGTACGAGCAGTACTTC.

This sequence joins TRBV11-2 and TRBJ2-7, with D perhaps matching TRBD1 (5 bases). The CDR3 is made up of 15 amino acids. V was cut by 1 base and J by 6 bases, with 16 bases left in between. CDR1 SGHAT and CDR2 FQNNGV come from the germline V gene. The CDR3: CASSLGGTIGREQYF. In DNA, the CDR3 is TGTGCCAGCAGCTTAGGGGGCACAATCGGTCGCGAGCAGTACTTC.

In its sample, this clone was seen once. This chain connects TRBV6-5 to TRBJ2-5; 9 nucleotides align to TRBD1. The better agreement between TRBJ2-7 and the DNA end casts doubt on the J call. This CDR3 comprises 12 residues. Germline lookup yields CDR1 MNHEY and CDR2 SVGAGI. The CDR3 protein is CASGGQGYEQYF. The CDR3, as DNA: TGTGCCAGCGGGGGACAGGGCTACGAGCAGTACTTC.

J is TRBJ2-7 and V is TRBV6-5; a possible D gene is TRBD1 (6 bases). The germline V gene encodes CDR1 MNHEY and CDR2 SVGAGI. The CDR3 covers 13 residues. Trimming pared 5 bases from V and 0 bases from J, leaving 8 bases between. CDR3 sequence: CASSHRDSYEQYF. The CDR3 bases are TGTGCCAGCAGTCACAGGGACTCCTACGAGCAGTACTTC.

The chain links TRBV4-2 to TRBJ2-7; TRBD2 aligns across 7 bases. Unmatched junction bases numbered 11, after V lost 4 bases and J lost 5 bases. Germline CDR1 reads LGHNA; CDR2 reads YNFKEQ. This CDR3 has 15 residues. The CDR3 DNA follows: TGTGCCAGCAGCCTTGGAGGGAGGGGCTGGGACGAGCAGTACTTC. Its translation is CASSLGGRGWDEQYF.

J is TRBJ2-1 and V is TRBV25-1; weak D call: TRBD2 (6 bases). The CDR3 is 16 amino acids. Per germline, CDR1 MGHDK and CDR2 SYGVNS. V was clipped by 1 base and J by 8 bases, with 18 bases between them. CDR3 sequence (DNA): TGTGCCAGCAGTGAATTGGGGGGAGTAAAGATGTATGAGCAGTTCTTC. It specifies CASSELGGVKMYEQFF.

The rearrangement uses TRBV9 and TRBJ1-2, with D uncertain. V lost 9 bases to trimming and J lost 3 bases, with 9 bases between them. CDR1 is SGDLS, CDR2 YYNGEE, per germline. The CDR3 contains 11 residues. The CDR3 region is CANSFDYGYTF. CDR3 DNA: TGTGCCAACTCTTTCGACTATGGCTACACCTTC.

CDR3 sequence (DNA): TGTGCCTGGAAAGAGGGACAGGGCTCACCCCTCCACTTT. Its protein is CAWKEGQGSPLHF. V gene TRBV30 combines with J gene TRBJ1-6, with TRBD1 identical over 9 bases. Germline V CDR1 and CDR2: GTSNPN, SVGIG (reference sequence). After removal of 4 bases from V and 10 bases from J, the junction contained 5 bases not matched to a gene. CDR3 length: 13 residues.